This T cell receptor (beta chain) stems from a study of blood T cell repertoires in COVID-19. Looking at the study overall: The United States, Italy and Spain were the sources of the acute and convalescent COVID-19 samples. PBMCs, B-cell-depleted T cells, or T cells provided the cDNA or gDNA that made up the material.

Under the authors' procedure: Reference gene primer amplification in the assay estimated nucleated cell counts. Produced via immunoSEQ multiplex PCR; TCRdb's table is partial and in-frame only. That table is the source of V, J and clone size, and D and trimming were worked out from the DNA. The table lists around 200,000 clones, around four fifths of them singletons. The CDR3 totals 14 residues. Per the germline V gene, CDR1 is SGHRS and CDR2 is YFSETQ. Trimming removed 0 bases at V and 6 bases at J, with 10 bases between. The chain uses TRBV5-1 and TRBJ2-1, with D perhaps matching TRBD2 (6 bases). Sequencing used peripheral blood. The sequence was collected from a woman aged 45 to 65 with acute or convalescent COVID-19. In DNA, the CDR3 is TGCGCCAGCAGCTTGGCGGGAGTGGCCAATGAGCAGTTCTTC. Protein sequence: CASSLAGVANEQFF.